Presented here are 18 T cell receptor beta chains from one specimen sequenced in a study of molecular identifiers for immune sequencing clone quantification. TCRdb passed the PCR reads through MiXCR, listing each CDR3 protein once. The sample lists about 330,000 distinct CDR3 sequences, roughly 24% occurring once. The sequenced material came from naive CD8+ T cells from blood, with Jurkat cell RNA spiked in. Described subset: FACS-sorted CD8+CD4-CCR7+CD45RA+ naive T cells. The receptors derive from a human donor in good health. Some libraries in this study had Jurkat cell RNA spiked in.

The CDR3 sequence: CASSLFPGEGYEQYF. CDR3 in DNA: TGTGCCAGCAGCTTATTTCCGGGGGAAGGGTACGAGCAGTACTTC. The rearrangement joins TRBV7-9 to TRBJ2-7; possible D gene TRBD2, 6 bases. The germline V and J ends were trimmed by 2 bases and 4 bases, with 15 bases remaining between them. This CDR3 is built from 15 residues. Per germline, CDR1 SEHNR and CDR2 FQNEAQ (reference sequence).

This sequence joins TRBV5-6 and TRBJ1-5; D gene unclear. The CDR3 is 17 residues long. The germline gives CDR1 SGHDT, CDR2 YYEEEE. The V end lost 2 bases, the J end lost 6 bases, and 21 bases lay between the germline ends. The CDR3 reads CASSFWTEPREGQPQHF. As DNA, the CDR3 is TGTGCCAGCAGCTTTTGGACCGAACCGCGGGAGGGTCAGCCCCAGCATTTT.

The chain has TRBV23-1 and TRBJ2-2, with 10 positions matching TRBD1. TRBV23-1 is an ORF for which the function is uncertain. V shed 1 base, J shed 5 bases, and the junction held 16 bases outside the gene matches. The CDR3 is made up of 20 amino acids. CDR3 amino acids: CASSQFLTGGGLTPTGELFF. CDR3 DNA: TGCGCCAGCAGTCAATTCTTGACAGGGGGCGGGTTAACGCCTACCGGGGAGCTGTTTTTT.

Many counts were recorded for this clonotype. The chain uses TRBV12-3 or TRBV12-4 and TRBJ2-3; 11 bases map to TRBD2. The CDR3 totals 17 residues. V lost 4 bases to trimming and J lost 2 bases; unmatched junction nucleotides: 8. The CDR3 sequence: CASSWSLAGGNTDTQYF. As DNA, the CDR3 is TGTGCCAGCAGTTGGTCCCTAGCGGGGGGTAACACAGATACGCAGTATTTT.

This chain links TRBV2 with TRBJ1-2; D is uncertain. The length of the CDR3 is 14 residues. Trimming cost V 4 bases and J 6 bases, with 15 bases left between them. Germline lookup yields CDR1 SNHLY and CDR2 FYNNEI. The CDR3 nucleotides read TGTGCCAGCAGTGGGTTAGGGATTCCTGATGGCTACACCTTC. Its protein product is CASSGLGIPDGYTF.

The chain recombines TRBV7-9 with TRBJ2-1, with 7 bases fitting TRBD2. This CDR3 is 15 amino acids long. From germline, CDR1 is SEHNR and CDR2 FQNEAQ (reference sequence). The ends lost 5 bases at V and 2 bases at J; junction bases unmatched: 6. CDR3 in amino acids: CASSPEAGPYNEQFF. The CDR3 DNA follows: TGTGCCAGCAGCCCGGAAGCGGGGCCCTACAATGAGCAGTTCTTC.

This clonotype was observed a handful of times. This chain links TRBV9 with TRBJ2-3, with 8 bases fitting TRBD1. Trimming removed 1 base from V and 0 bases from J; junction bases left unmatched: 4. The CDR3 contains 16 residues. The germline V gene encodes CDR1 SGDLS and CDR2 YYNGEE. This chain's CDR3 is CASSVTGGISTDTQYF. In nucleotides, the CDR3 is TGTGCCAGCAGCGTAACAGGGGGGATCAGCACAGATACGCAGTATTTT.

This clonotype was counted between two and nine times. The chain uses TRBV4-1 and TRBJ2-7, with 9 bases matching TRBD1. V shed 2 bases, J shed 3 bases, and the junction held 5 bases outside the gene matches. Germline CDR1 and CDR2: MGHRA and YSYEKL. The CDR3 runs 15 residues. CDR3 amino acids: CASSQWTGASYEQYF. The CDR3 DNA is TGCGCCAGCAGCCAATGGACAGGGGCGAGCTACGAGCAGTACTTC.

This clonotype came up once. A single base separates this from a much larger clone, so it may be a read error. The chain uses TRBV7-9 and TRBJ2-7; D is ambiguous. Germline V lookup: CDR1 SEHNR, CDR2 FQNEAQ (reference sequence). CDR3 length: 12 amino acids. The CDR3 nucleotides are TGTGCCAACAGCCACCCCCCGTCCGAGCAGTACTTC. This gives the protein CANSHPPSEQYF.

In its sample, this clonotype was seen many times. The chain joins TRBV29-1 to TRBJ2-3; TRBD1 or TRBD2 may be the D gene (5 bases each). V shed 7 bases and J shed 6 bases, with 11 bases lying between them. The germline CDR1 and CDR2 sequences are SQVTM and ANQGSEA. The CDR3 runs to 11 residues. CDR3 protein: CSGEGMDTQYF. The DNA of the CDR3 is TGCAGCGGTGAGGGGATGGATACGCAGTATTTT.

Of note for this clonotype: A read error may explain this, as a much larger clone is one base away. The chain employs TRBV5-3 and TRBJ2-3, with D unclear. TRBV5-3 is filed as an ORF, its function uncertain. The length of the CDR3 is 14 residues. The V end lost 8 bases, the J end lost 6 bases, and 19 bases lay between the germline ends. CDR3: CASSLGTSQDTQYF. The CDR3 DNA reads TGTGCCAGCAGCCTGGGAACCTCACAGGATACGCAGTATTTT.

Many counts were recorded for this clonotype. This chain connects TRBV28 to TRBJ2-7; no firm D call. V lost 5 bases to trimming and J lost 2 bases, with 19 bases between them. The CDR3 is 16 amino acids. CDR1 is MDHEN, CDR2 SYDVKM, per germline. This chain's CDR3 is CASSTLRAPQTYEQYF. CDR3 sequence (DNA): TGTGCCAGCAGTACCCTACGGGCCCCACAAACCTACGAGCAGTACTTC.

This clonotype was observed at least ten times. The CDR3 nucleotides are TGTGCCACCAGTGAATACACCGGGGAGCTGTTTTTT. Residues: CATSEYTGELFF. The rearrangement joins TRBV24-1 to TRBJ2-2; no reliable D call. Germline CDR1 reads KGHDR; CDR2 reads SFDVKD. This CDR3 is built from 12 residues. V dropped 4 bases and J dropped 3 bases, with 2 bases sitting between them.

This clonotype was counted many times. This chain connects TRBV5-4 to TRBJ2-7; possibly TRBD2 for D (6 bases). V lost 7 bases and J 3 bases, leaving 17 bases between the germline ends. CDR3 length equals 14 residues. Germline V gene sequence: CDR1 SGHNT, CDR2 YYREEE (reference sequence). Here the CDR3 DNA reads TGTGCCAGCTCCGCTGATATCGGGGGCTACGAGCAGTACTTC. This sequence encodes CASSADIGGYEQYF. Drawing the rest from reference TRBV5-4 and TRBJ2-7, the complete variable domain is ETGVTQSPTHLIKTRGQQVTLRCSSQSGHNTVSWYQQALGQGPQFIFQYYREEENGRGNFPPRFSGLQFPNYSSELNVNALELDDSALYLCASSADIGGYEQYFGPGTRLTVT.

This clonotype was seen a few times. The CDR3 DNA is TGTGCCAGCAGCACCGGGTGGAGCAATCAGCCCCAGCATTTT. Translated, it gives CASSTGWSNQPQHF. This chain joins TRBV12-3 or TRBV12-4 and TRBJ1-5; D remains unclear. Trimming shortened V by 6 bases and J by 1 base, and 10 bases separated the two germline ends. The CDR3 loop spans 14 amino acids.

Points on this clonotype: A junction end diverges from the germline sequence, so it may reflect a read error. The rearrangement uses TRBV7-8 and TRBJ2-7; D is unclear. The length of the CDR3 is 12 residues. Germline V gene data show CDR1 as SGHVS and CDR2 as FQNEAQ. The CDR3, as DNA: TGTGCCAGCAGCCTAGGCAACTACGAGCGGTACTTC. Translation gives CASSLGNYERYF.

This clonotype was observed a few times. The V gene is TRBV28, the J gene TRBJ2-2; unclear D gene. Trimming took 3 bases from V and 3 from J, leaving 11 bases between them. In germline, CDR1 is MDHEN, CDR2 SYDVKM. CDR3 length: 15 residues. CDR3 loop: CASSFRTLHTGELFF. CDR3 nucleotides: TGTGCCAGCAGTTTTAGGACCCTTCACACCGGGGAGCTGTTTTTT.

There are a few counts of this clonotype. This rearrangement joins TRBV7-3 to TRBJ2-3; the D is unclear. Trimming removed 6 bases at V and 1 base at J, with 8 bases between. Germline CDR1 is SGHTA and CDR2 is FQGTGA. The CDR3 loop spans 13 amino acids. The CDR3 protein is CASSQTGTDTQYF. The CDR3 coding sequence is TGTGCCAGCAGTCAAACCGGCACAGATACGCAGTATTTT.